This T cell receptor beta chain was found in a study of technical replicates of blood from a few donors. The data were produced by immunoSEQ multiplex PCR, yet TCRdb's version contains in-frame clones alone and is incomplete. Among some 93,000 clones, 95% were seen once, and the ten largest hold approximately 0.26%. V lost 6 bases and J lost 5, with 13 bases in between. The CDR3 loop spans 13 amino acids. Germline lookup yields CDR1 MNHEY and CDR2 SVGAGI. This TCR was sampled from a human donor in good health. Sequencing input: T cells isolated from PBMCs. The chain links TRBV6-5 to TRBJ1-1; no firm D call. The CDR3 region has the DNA TGTGCCAGCAGGCCTGGAGGCAGAACTGAAGCTTTCTTT. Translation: CASRPGGRTEAFF.